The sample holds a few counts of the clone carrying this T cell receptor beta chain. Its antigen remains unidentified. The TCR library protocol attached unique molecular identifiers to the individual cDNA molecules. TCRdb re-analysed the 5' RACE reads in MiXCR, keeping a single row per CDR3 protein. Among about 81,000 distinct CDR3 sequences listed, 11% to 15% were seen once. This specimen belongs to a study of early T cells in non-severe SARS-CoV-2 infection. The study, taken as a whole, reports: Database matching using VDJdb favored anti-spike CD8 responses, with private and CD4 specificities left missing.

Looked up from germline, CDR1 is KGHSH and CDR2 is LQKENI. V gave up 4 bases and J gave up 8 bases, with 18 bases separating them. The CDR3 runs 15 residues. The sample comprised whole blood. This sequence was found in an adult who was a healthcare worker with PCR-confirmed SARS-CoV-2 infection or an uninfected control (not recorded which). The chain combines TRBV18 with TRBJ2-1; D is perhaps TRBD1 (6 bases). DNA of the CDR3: TGTGCCAGCTCACGGGACAAAACCTTAACGGATGAGCAGTTCTTC. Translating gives CASSRDKTLTDEQFF.